Below are 17 T cell receptor beta chains sequenced from a single sample in a study of OX40 agonist ivuxolimab in advanced cancers. Only in-frame clones appear in the TCRdb table, and some are missing; sequencing was by immunoSEQ multiplex PCR. Of about 84,000 clones detected, roughly 94% appear once; the ten largest clones hold approximately 11%. Specimen: CD4+ or CD8+ T cells sorted from blood, collected in a trial of the OX40 agonist ivuxolimab. The receptors originated from an adult with an advanced solid tumor such as melanoma, head and neck, liver or kidney cancer.

The V and J genes are TRBV27 and TRBJ2-7; D call uncertain. The CDR3 has 9 residues. Germline CDR1 is MNHEY and CDR2 is SMNVEV (reference sequence). V dropped 5 bases and J dropped 6 bases, with 2 bases sitting between them. The CDR3 reads CASSPEQYF. DNA for the CDR3: TGTGCCAGCAGTCCCGAGCAGTACTTC.

J is TRBJ2-7 and V is TRBV7-9, with D unresolved. The germline CDR1 and CDR2 sequences are SEHNR and FQNEAQ (reference sequence). This CDR3 has 12 amino acids. V gave up 1 base and J gave up 7 bases, with 8 bases separating them. CDR3 sequence (DNA): TGTGCCAGCAGCTTAGGAGGCGGTGAGCAGTACTTC. Protein sequence: CASSLGGGEQYF.

The chain employs TRBV18 and TRBJ1-1, with a tentative D call TRBD1 (6 bases). The CDR3 covers 14 residues. Trimming pared 2 bases from V and 1 base from J, leaving 8 bases between. Germline values: CDR1 KGHSH, CDR2 LQKENI. CDR3 nucleotide sequence: TGTGCCAGCTCACCAGGACAGCGGAACACTGAAGCTTTCTTT. Protein product: CASSPGQRNTEAFF.

The genes are TRBV4-1 and TRBJ1-5; TRBD1 is a possible D gene (5 bases). The CDR3 is made up of 14 amino acids. Germline assignment: CDR1 MGHRA and CDR2 YSYEKL. The V end lost 4 bases, the J end lost 0 bases, and 7 bases lay between the germline ends. The DNA of the CDR3 is TGCGCCAGCAGCCCGACAGTTAGCAATCAGCCCCAGCATTTT. Protein product: CASSPTVSNQPQHF.

This chain connects TRBV27 to TRBJ1-2, with D unclear. The germline V and J ends were trimmed by 3 bases and 6 bases, with 11 bases remaining between them. Germline V CDR1 and CDR2: MNHEY, SMNVEV (reference sequence). This CDR3 spans 13 amino acids. The CDR3: CASSFPGGNGYTF. The DNA of the CDR3 is TGTGCCAGCAGTTTCCCGGGTGGCAATGGCTACACCTTC.

The chain links TRBV6-5 to TRBJ1-5, with D maybe TRBD1 (6 bases). Germline V gene sequence: CDR1 MNHEY, CDR2 SVGAGI. Trimming removed 6 bases at V and 0 bases at J, with 12 bases between. CDR3 length equals 15 residues. Here the CDR3 reads CASRPGTFSNQPQHF. Here the CDR3 DNA reads TGTGCCAGCAGACCCGGGACATTTAGCAATCAGCCCCAGCATTTT.

The chain recombines TRBV28 with TRBJ1-4, with unresolved D. Germline V lookup: CDR1 MDHEN, CDR2 SYDVKM. The CDR3 spans 15 residues. The germline V and J ends were trimmed by 4 bases and 0 bases, with 9 bases remaining between them. This CDR3 is CASSSQFATNEKLFF. CDR3 DNA: TGTGCCAGCAGTTCTCAGTTCGCAACTAATGAAAAACTGTTTTTT.

V and J are TRBV4-1 and TRBJ2-7; D is uncertain. Trimming took off 0 bases at V and 0 bases at J, with 9 bases between the two ends. The CDR3 totals 15 residues. Germline V gives CDR1 MGHRA, CDR2 YSYEKL. The CDR3 protein is CASSQDGGFSYEQYF. In DNA, the CDR3 is TGCGCCAGCAGCCAAGATGGCGGCTTCTCCTACGAGCAGTACTTC.

The J gene is TRBJ2-7, the V gene TRBV6-4; possible D gene TRBD1, 5 bases. From germline, CDR1 is MRHNA and CDR2 SNTAGT. V gave up 7 bases and J gave up 3 bases, with 13 bases separating them. This CDR3 comprises 13 residues. CDR3 in DNA: TGTGCCAGCAAACTCAGGGAAAACTACGAGCAGTACTTC. Translated: CASKLRENYEQYF.

The chain couples TRBV28 to TRBJ2-3; 13 bases map to TRBD2. The CDR3 sequence is 17 residues long. Losses at the gene ends were 2 bases for V and 4 bases for J; bases not matched to a gene: 6. Germline CDR1 MDHEN, CDR2 SYDVKM. CDR3 loop: CASSLILAGGPPDTQYF. The CDR3 nucleotides are TGTGCCAGCAGTTTAATACTAGCGGGAGGGCCTCCAGATACGCAGTATTTT. Supplemented by reference TRBV28 and TRBJ2-3, the full variable domain reads DVKVTQSSRYLVKRTGEKVFLECVQDMDHENMFWYRQDPGLGLRLIYFSYDVKMKEKGDIPEGYSVSREKKERFSLILESASTNQTSMYLCASSLILAGGPPDTQYFGPGTRLTVL.

The rearrangement links TRBV7-2 to TRBJ2-7; TRBD1 aligns across 11 bases. Trimming cost V 5 bases and J 7 bases; bases outside gene matches: 7. The CDR3 sequence is 14 residues long. From germline, CDR1 is SGHTA and CDR2 FQGNSA. The CDR3 bases are TGTGCCAGCAGCCAGTGGACAGGGGGCGGGGAGCAGTACTTC. This codes for CASSQWTGGGEQYF.

The chain links TRBV5-6 to TRBJ2-1; the match to TRBD1 covers 12 bases. The V gene end was trimmed by 3 bases and the J gene end by 7 bases; junction bases not matched to a gene: 5. The germline V gene encodes CDR1 SGHDT and CDR2 YYEEEE. The CDR3 contains 15 residues. CDR3 DNA sequence: TGTGCCAGCAGCTCGGGACAGGGGGCGGGGAATGAGCAGTTCTTC. Its protein product is CASSSGQGAGNEQFF.

The CDR3 here is CASSQGGDRNYGYTF. The CDR3 DNA sequence: TGTGCCAGCAGCCAAGGGGGGGACAGAAACTATGGCTACACCTTC. The V call is TRBV4-2, the J call TRBJ1-2; 7 bases are shared with TRBD1. Germline V gene sequence: CDR1 LGHNA, CDR2 YNFKEQ. CDR3 size: 15 residues. V lost 1 base to trimming and J lost 2 bases; unmatched junction nucleotides: 4.

The chain carries TRBV10-3 and TRBJ1-1, with D tentatively TRBD1 (6 bases). The V and J ends lost 3 bases and 4 bases respectively, with 18 bases between them. The germline gives CDR1 ENHRY, CDR2 SYGVKD. This CDR3 is 16 amino acids long. The CDR3 DNA is TGTGCCATCAGTGACCCCCGCCCGAGAGGGGGCACTGAAGCTTTCTTT. Translated: CAISDPRPRGGTEAFF.

V and J are TRBV19 and TRBJ2-1; D uncertain. V was cut by 1 base and J by 3 bases, with 16 bases left in between. Germline loops: CDR1 LNHDA, CDR2 SQIVND (reference sequence). CDR3 size: 17 residues. The CDR3 protein is CASSIVRAGPIYNEQFF. CDR3 in DNA: TGTGCCAGTAGTATAGTCAGAGCAGGTCCAATCTACAATGAGCAGTTCTTC.

The chain couples TRBV5-8 to TRBJ2-7, with 9 bases lining up with TRBD2. The CDR3 spans 17 residues. The V gene end was trimmed by 2 bases and the J gene end by 1 base; junction bases not matched to a gene: 10. Germline CDR1 is SGHTS and CDR2 is YDEGEE. The CDR3 coding sequence is TGTGCCAGCAGCTTAGAACCGGGACTAGCCTTTTCCTACGAGCAGTACTTC. It specifies CASSLEPGLAFSYEQYF.

This clone was detected only once. The chain uses TRBV29-1 and TRBJ1-1; the match to TRBD1 covers 7 bases. Germline V lookup: CDR1 SQVTM, CDR2 ANQGSEA. V was pared by 0 bases and J by 4 bases, with 5 bases of the junction left unmatched. This CDR3 has 14 residues. The CDR3 here is CSVEDGQVGTEAFF. DNA of the CDR3: TGCAGCGTTGAAGATGGACAGGTGGGCACTGAAGCTTTCTTT.